A single sample gave rise to the 28 T cell receptor beta chains below, sequenced in a study of somatic mutations in cytotoxic T cells in rheumatoid arthritis. The data were produced by immunoSEQ multiplex PCR, yet TCRdb's version contains in-frame clones alone and is incomplete. The sample shows some 19,000 clones, about four fifths of them seen only once. Sequencing was performed on CD8+ T cells sorted from blood. The receptors stem from a man between 18 and 29 years old with rheumatoid arthritis.

The chain has TRBV28 and TRBJ1-1; D is unresolved. V was shortened by 6 bases and J by 11 bases, with 25 bases between the two germline ends. CDR3 length equals 15 residues. In germline, CDR1 is MDHEN, CDR2 SYDVKM. The CDR3 DNA reads TGTGCCAGCAGCACCATTACGGACGGAGACGTTTGGGCTTTCTTT. Its protein is CASSTITDGDVWAFF.

The gene calls are TRBV7-6 and TRBJ2-2; D is possibly TRBD1 (5 bases). V lost 5 bases, J lost 4 bases, and 11 bases lay in between. CDR1 is SGHVS and CDR2 is FNYEAQ in the germline V gene. This CDR3 region has 14 residues. The CDR3 bases are TGTGCCAGCAGCCGAGAACAGGCCACCGGGGAGCTGTTTTTT. Translating gives CASSREQATGELFF.

This sequence joins TRBV7-2 and TRBJ2-1, with D hard to call. V lost 1 base to trimming and J lost 10 bases, with 11 bases between them. The CDR3 runs 13 residues. Germline CDR1 SGHTA, CDR2 FQGNSA. The CDR3 protein is CASSLVGSEEQFF. The CDR3 DNA is TGTGCCAGCAGCTTAGTAGGATCCGAGGAGCAGTTCTTC.

The J gene is TRBJ1-4, the V gene TRBV11-2, with 10 bases lining up with TRBD1. V dropped 5 bases and J dropped 2; count of bases not matched to a gene: 11. The CDR3 contains 18 residues. CDR1 is SGHAT, CDR2 FQNNGV, per germline. The CDR3 spells CASSPGTGAFWTNEKLFF. The DNA of the CDR3 is TGTGCCAGCAGCCCCGGGACAGGGGCTTTTTGGACTAATGAAAAACTGTTTTTT.

The V call is TRBV15, the J call TRBJ1-1, with D possibly TRBD1 on 5 matching bases. CDR1 LNHNV and CDR2 YYDKDF come from the germline V gene (reference sequence). This CDR3 region has 16 residues. V lost 0 bases to trimming and J lost 5 bases, with 16 bases between them. The CDR3 protein is CATSREPTGTLTEAFF. CDR3 DNA: TGTGCCACCAGCAGAGAGCCGACCGGGACCTTAACTGAAGCTTTCTTT.

The gene calls are TRBV19 and TRBJ2-7; D is ambiguous. The germline CDR1 and CDR2 sequences are LNHDA and SQIVND (reference sequence). This CDR3 spans 13 amino acids. V was shortened by 5 bases and J by 2 bases, with 10 bases between the two germline ends. The chain's CDR3 is CASSLGAPYEQYF. The CDR3 DNA is TGTGCCAGTAGTCTAGGCGCTCCCTACGAGCAGTACTTC.

This chain joins TRBV7-9 and TRBJ2-2, with D tentatively TRBD1 (8 bases). Germline V CDR1 and CDR2: SEHNR, FQNEAQ (reference sequence). The V and J ends lost 4 bases and 3 bases respectively, with 12 bases between them. The CDR3 has 15 residues. The CDR3 spells CASSYRGGYTGELFF. The CDR3 DNA reads TGTGCCAGCAGCTACAGGGGGGGATACACCGGGGAGCTGTTTTTT.

V and J are TRBV9 and TRBJ1-2; 7 bases are a match to TRBD1. The CDR3 sequence is 16 residues long. V was clipped by 4 bases and J by 6 bases; unmatched bases: 15. Germline loops: CDR1 SGDLS, CDR2 YYNGEE. The CDR3, as DNA: TGTGCCAGCAGCATCTTAGGGACAGCCGCCTCCCATGGCTACACCTTC. The encoded protein is CASSILGTAASHGYTF.

V is TRBV9 and J is TRBJ2-7, with D perhaps TRBD1 (5 bases). The germline gives CDR1 SGDLS, CDR2 YYNGEE. The CDR3 covers 14 residues. V shed 3 bases and J shed 2 bases, with 12 bases lying between them. In DNA, the CDR3 is TGTGCCAGCAGCGGTGGGGCTCCAACCTACGAGCAGTACTTC. It is translated as CASSGGAPTYEQYF.

The genes are TRBV7-2 and TRBJ2-3; D may be TRBD2 (6 bases). CDR1 and CDR2 (germline): SGHTA, FQGNSA. V lost 4 bases to trimming and J lost 4 bases, with 27 bases between them. The CDR3 covers 19 residues. The CDR3 nucleotides are TGTGCCAGCAGCTCGTTAGTGGGTCTCTCGGGGGTACGGGCAGATACGCAGTATTTT. Translating it yields CASSSLVGLSGVRADTQYF.

The V and J genes are TRBV19 and TRBJ2-2; TRBD2 aligns across 7 bases. Germline lookup yields CDR1 LNHDA and CDR2 SQIVND (reference sequence). V shed 9 bases and J 5 bases; nucleotides not matched to a gene: 9. CDR3 length equals 14 residues. In DNA form, the CDR3 reads TGTGCCAGCCGCCCGGGGGGTGGGACCGGGGAGCTGTTTTTT. Its protein is CASRPGGGTGELFF.

The chain joins TRBV27 to TRBJ2-7, with D hard to call. The CDR3 is made up of 11 amino acids. CDR1 and CDR2 from the germline V gene are MNHEY and SMNVEV (reference sequence). The V end lost 3 bases, the J end lost 0 bases, and 0 bases lay between the germline ends. The CDR3: CASSFSYEQYF. The CDR3, as DNA: TGTGCCAGCAGTTTCTCCTACGAGCAGTACTTC.

The gene calls are TRBV4-3 and TRBJ2-3; TRBD1 might be the D (6 bases). Germline loops: CDR1 LGHNA, CDR2 YSLEER. The CDR3 is 16 residues long. Between the trimmed V and J ends, which lost 0 bases and 4 bases, there was a span of 14 bases. The DNA for the CDR3 is TGCGCCAGCAGCCAAGATCGAGGGCAGGGGTCAGATACGCAGTATTTT. As protein: CASSQDRGQGSDTQYF.

J is TRBJ2-7 and V is TRBV5-6, with D possibly matching TRBD1 (5 bases). From germline, CDR1 is SGHDT and CDR2 YYEEEE. The CDR3 covers 13 residues. The V and J ends lost 0 bases and 2 bases respectively, with 6 bases between them. CDR3 protein: CASSLGGTYEQYF. The CDR3 bases are TGTGCCAGCAGCTTGGGGGGCACCTACGAGCAGTACTTC.

The CDR3 sequence: CASSRWGYSNQPQHF. CDR3 DNA: TGTGCCAGTAGCAGGTGGGGTTATAGCAATCAGCCCCAGCATTTT. The chain carries TRBV19 and TRBJ1-5; D unclear. This CDR3 is built from 15 residues. Looked up from germline, CDR1 is LNHDA and CDR2 is SQIVND (reference sequence). The V end was cut by 6 bases, the J end by 0 bases, with 12 bases between. Combining the CDR3 with reference TRBV19 and TRBJ1-5 gives the whole variable domain DGGITQSPKYLFRKEGQNVTLSCEQNLNHDAMYWYRQDPGQGLRLIYYSQIVNDFQKGDIAEGYSVSREKKESFPLTVTSAQKNPTAFYLCASSRWGYSNQPQHFGDGTRLSIL.

This sequence joins TRBV5-6 and TRBJ2-7; unclear D gene. This CDR3 comprises 14 residues. Trimming cost V 0 bases and J 1 base, with 8 bases left between them. The germline V gene has CDR1 SGHDT and CDR2 YYEEEE. This CDR3 reads CASSLGLLSYEQYF. CDR3 nucleotides: TGTGCCAGCAGCTTGGGACTCTTATCCTACGAGCAGTACTTC.

The rearrangement joins TRBV4-2 to TRBJ2-1, with 10 bases that match TRBD2. This CDR3 comprises 16 residues. V gave up 0 bases and J gave up 7 bases; unmatched junction bases: 6. Per germline, CDR1 LGHNA and CDR2 YNFKEQ. The CDR3 sequence is CASSQDTSGDPNEQFF. CDR3 in DNA: TGTGCCAGCAGCCAAGACACTAGCGGGGACCCAAATGAGCAGTTCTTC.

The genes are TRBV5-1 and TRBJ2-7, with D tentatively TRBD1 or TRBD2 (5 bases each). The CDR3 consists of 16 residues. Trimming took 1 base from V and 2 from J, leaving 16 bases between them. Germline V lookup: CDR1 SGHRS, CDR2 YFSETQ. DNA of the CDR3: TGCGCCAGCAGCTTGACCGATGGGGGTAGGACCTACGAGCAGTACTTC. This gives the protein CASSLTDGGRTYEQYF.

The chain recombines TRBV7-8 with TRBJ2-5, with D unclear. This CDR3 has 13 amino acids. Per germline, CDR1 SGHVS and CDR2 FQNEAQ. Trimming removed 1 base from V and 1 base from J, with 4 bases in between. The CDR3 region is CASSLVAQETQYF. The CDR3, as DNA: TGTGCCAGCAGCTTAGTTGCCCAAGAGACCCAGTACTTC.

The chain carries TRBV4-2 and TRBJ1-2; D is ambiguous. Trimming removed 1 base from V and 4 bases from J, with 10 bases in between. In germline, CDR1 is LGHNA, CDR2 YNFKEQ. This CDR3 spans 14 amino acids. The CDR3 protein is CASSQVAGFYGYTF. CDR3 coding DNA: TGTGCCAGCAGCCAAGTAGCAGGTTTCTATGGCTACACCTTC.

The chain has TRBV9 and TRBJ2-3, with D possibly being TRBD2 (7 bases). The CDR3 contains 18 residues. From germline, CDR1 is SGDLS and CDR2 YYNGEE. V was trimmed by 5 bases and J by 4 bases, leaving 26 bases between them. The CDR3 loop reads CASSRTDGVRGRADTQYF. In DNA form, the CDR3 reads TGTGCCAGCAGTCGAACCGACGGGGTGCGGGGGCGGGCAGATACGCAGTATTTT.

V gene TRBV6-1 combines with J gene TRBJ2-3, with 9 nucleotides matching TRBD1. The CDR3 totals 16 residues. Germline CDR1 and CDR2: MNHNS and SASEGT. With V trimmed by 1 base and J by 4 bases, 6 bases remained unmatched. The CDR3 DNA sequence: TGTGCCAGCAGTGAAGAAGCGGGACAGGGTGCAGATACGCAGTATTTT. It is translated as CASSEEAGQGADTQYF.

In the case of this clone: Without the conserved terminal phenylalanine or tryptophan, this CDR3 likely stems from a read error. The rearrangement joins TRBV30 to TRBJ1-2; TRBD1 is a possible D gene (5 bases). Trimming pared 2 bases from V and 5 bases from J, leaving 15 bases between. The CDR3 totals 14 residues. The germline V gene has CDR1 GTSNPN and CDR2 SVGIG (reference sequence). The CDR3 coding sequence is TGTGCCTGGAGTAATGCAGGGCTGTATTATGGCTACACCCTC. This sequence encodes CAWSNAGLYYGYTL.

The V gene is TRBV4-2, the J gene TRBJ1-1; D unresolved. Germline assignment: CDR1 LGHNA and CDR2 YNFKEQ. V lost 1 base to trimming and J lost 6 bases, with 12 bases between them. This CDR3 is 14 amino acids long. The CDR3 sequence is CASSQVEVVSEAFF. The CDR3, as DNA: TGTGCCAGCAGCCAAGTCGAGGTTGTCTCTGAAGCTTTCTTT.

The rearrangement joins TRBV30 to TRBJ1-2; D is perhaps TRBD1 (5 bases). Per germline, CDR1 GTSNPN and CDR2 SVGIG (reference sequence). Trimming took 5 bases from V and 1 from J, leaving 11 bases between them. This CDR3 spans 13 amino acids. The CDR3: CAWEGQDNYGYTF. The CDR3 nucleotides are TGTGCCTGGGAGGGGCAGGATAACTATGGCTACACCTTC.

The CDR3 bases are TGTGCCAGTAAAGGCGATGGCTACACCTTC. Its translation: CASKGDGYTF. This chain connects TRBV19 to TRBJ1-2; no firm D call. This CDR3 comprises 10 residues. From germline, CDR1 is LNHDA and CDR2 SQIVND (reference sequence). Trimming removed 7 bases at V and 6 bases at J, with 6 bases between.

The chain uses TRBV30 and TRBJ2-7; TRBD1 agrees at 7 bases. CDR1 and CDR2 from the germline V gene are GTSNPN and SVGIG (reference sequence). V lost 5 bases, J lost 1 base, and 8 bases stayed unmatched. The CDR3 has 14 amino acids. CDR3 in DNA: TGTGCCTGGCAAAGACAGGGTTGGTCCTACGAGCAGTACTTC. Its protein is CAWQRQGWSYEQYF.

The V call is TRBV27, the J call TRBJ2-7, with 13 bases matching TRBD2. Germline CDR1 and CDR2: MNHEY and SMNVEV (reference sequence). CDR3 length: 15 amino acids. Trimming cost V 5 bases and J 4 bases; bases outside gene matches: 5. In nucleotides, the CDR3 is TGTGCCAGCAGTCCGCAGACTAGCGGGGGGTACGAGCAGTACTTC. This translates into CASSPQTSGGYEQYF.